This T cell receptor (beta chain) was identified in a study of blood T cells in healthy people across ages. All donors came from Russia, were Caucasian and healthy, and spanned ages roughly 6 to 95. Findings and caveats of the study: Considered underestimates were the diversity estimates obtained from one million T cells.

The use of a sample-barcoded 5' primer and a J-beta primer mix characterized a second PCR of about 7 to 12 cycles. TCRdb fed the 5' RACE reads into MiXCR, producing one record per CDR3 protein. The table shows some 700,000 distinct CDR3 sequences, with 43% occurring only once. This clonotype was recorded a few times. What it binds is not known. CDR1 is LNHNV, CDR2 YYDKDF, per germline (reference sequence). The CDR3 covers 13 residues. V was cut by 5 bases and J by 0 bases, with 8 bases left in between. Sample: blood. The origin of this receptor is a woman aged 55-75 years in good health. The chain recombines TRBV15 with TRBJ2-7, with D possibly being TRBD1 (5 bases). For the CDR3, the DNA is TGTGCCACCAGCTTCAGGGTCTCCTACGAGCAGTACTTC. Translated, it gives CATSFRVSYEQYF.